Sequencing of this T cell receptor beta chain was carried out in a study of blood T cells in healthy people across ages. At the level of the study: Capture via template switching afforded approximately one barcoded beta molecule per two T cells.

The authors drew ten milliliters of peripheral blood from each donor. Per sample, no less than 5.5 micrograms of total RNA were extracted. V lost 6 bases, J lost 2 bases, and 8 bases stayed unmatched. The CDR3 length is 16 residues. The germline CDR1 and CDR2 sequences are SQVTM and ANQGSEA. In regard to this clonotype: The antigen is not known.

For the second PCR, which ran for 7 to 11 cycles, a sample-barcoded 5' primer and a J-beta primer mix were used. TCRdb called the 5' RACE reads again in MiXCR, with one record for every CDR3 protein. The sample includes over a million distinct CDR3 sequences, roughly 40% of them seen just once. Study results and caveats: With donor CMV status unknown, expanded clonotype changes were possibly confounded.

The chain joins TRBV29-1 to TRBJ2-3, with 13 nucleotides matching TRBD2. Sequences were obtained from blood. The clonotype originates from a young woman in good health. The CDR3 DNA follows: TGCAGCGTGGCGGCCGGGACTAGCGGGAACACAGATACGCAGTATTTT. Translated: CSVAAGTSGNTDTQYF.